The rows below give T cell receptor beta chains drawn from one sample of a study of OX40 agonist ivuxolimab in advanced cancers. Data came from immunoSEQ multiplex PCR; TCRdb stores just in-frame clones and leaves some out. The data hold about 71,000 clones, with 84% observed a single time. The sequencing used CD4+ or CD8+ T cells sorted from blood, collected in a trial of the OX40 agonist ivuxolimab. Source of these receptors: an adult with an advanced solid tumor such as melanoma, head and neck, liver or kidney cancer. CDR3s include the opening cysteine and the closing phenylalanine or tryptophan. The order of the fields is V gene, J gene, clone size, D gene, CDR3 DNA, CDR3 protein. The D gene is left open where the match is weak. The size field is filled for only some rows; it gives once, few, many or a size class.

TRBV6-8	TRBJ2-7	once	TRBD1	TGTGCCAGCAGCGATTTCGGGACAGCCACTTTCCCCGGAGCCACCGAGCAGTACTTC	CASSDFGTATFPGATEQYF
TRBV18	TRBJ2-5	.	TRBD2	TGTGCCAGCTCACCCCGACCGCGGGAGGGCCAAGAGACCCAGTACTTC	CASSPRPREGQETQYF
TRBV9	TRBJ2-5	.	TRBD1	TGTGCCAGCAGCGTTGGGACAGGTTTGGAGACCCAGTACTTC	CASSVGTGLETQYF
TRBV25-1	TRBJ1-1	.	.	TGTGCCAGCAGTGATGGCCCTCGCGGTGAAGCTTTCTTT	CASSDGPRGEAFF
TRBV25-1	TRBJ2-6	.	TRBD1	TGTGCCAGCAGTGGGGGGGACAGGGGCTGGGCCAACGTCCTGACTTTC	CASSGGDRGWANVLTF
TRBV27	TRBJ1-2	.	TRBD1	TGTGCCAGCAGTTCCCGACAGGGGAACTATGGCTACACCTTC	CASSSRQGNYGYTF
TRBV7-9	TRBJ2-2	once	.	TGTGCCAGCATACGGGCTAACACCGGGGAGCTGTTTTTT	CASIRANTGELFF
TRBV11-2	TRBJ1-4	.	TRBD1	TGTGCCAGCAGCCCCGACAGGGGTTTTAATGAAAAACTGTTTTTT	CASSPDRGFNEKLFF
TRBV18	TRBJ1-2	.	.	TGTGCCAGCTCACCTCGGACAGAGATCAACTATGGCTACACCTTC	CASSPRTEINYGYTF
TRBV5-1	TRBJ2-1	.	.	TGCGCCAGCAGCTGGGGGGACAGCTCCTACAATGAGCAGTTCTTC	CASSWGDSSYNEQFF
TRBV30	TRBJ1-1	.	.	TGTGCCTGGAATTCAGGGTTCGGCACTGAAGCTTTCTTT	CAWNSGFGTEAFF
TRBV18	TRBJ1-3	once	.	TGTGCCAGCTCACCCGTCAAGGGACCGAGCTCTGGAAACACCATATATTTT	CASSPVKGPSSGNTIYF
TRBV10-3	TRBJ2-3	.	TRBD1	TGTGCCATCAGTGAGTCAGGACAGGGGGCGCTGAATACGCAGTATTTT	CAISESGQGALNTQYF
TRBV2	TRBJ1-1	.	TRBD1	TGTGCCAGCAGTAGACAGGGGAACACTGAAGCTTTCTTT	CASSRQGNTEAFF
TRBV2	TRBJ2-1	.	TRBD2	TGTGCCAGCAGTCCTTCTGGCGGGGGGAAGGGCAATGAGCAGTTCTTC	CASSPSGGGKGNEQFF
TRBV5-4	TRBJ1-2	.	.	TGTGCCAGCAGGGGGAACAGGGATACTAACTATGGCTACACCTTC	CASRGNRDTNYGYTF
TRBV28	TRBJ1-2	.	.	TGTGCCAGCAGGGTACCGGGGCCCTATGGCTACACCTTC	CASRVPGPYGYTF
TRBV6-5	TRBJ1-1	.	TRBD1	TGTGCCAGCAGCCGCGACAGGGAAGTCTTT	CASSRDREVF
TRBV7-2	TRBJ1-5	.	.	TGTGCCAGCAGCTTAACGCCTTTTTTACAGGGTGTCAATCAGCCCCAGCATTTT	CASSLTPFLQGVNQPQHF
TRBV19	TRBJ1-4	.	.	TGTGCCAGTAGTACCGGGGACACCGAAAAACTGTTTTTT	CASSTGDTEKLFF
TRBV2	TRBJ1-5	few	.	TGTGCCAGCAGCCGGGACGGGATGAAGCCCCAGCATTTT	CASSRDGMKPQHF
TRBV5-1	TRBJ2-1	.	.	TGCGCCAGCAGCCCCGGACCGTACAATGAGCAGTTCTTC	CASSPGPYNEQFF
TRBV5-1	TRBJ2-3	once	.	TGCGCCAGCAGCATAGGGATCCTCACAGATACGCAGTATTTT	CASSIGILTDTQYF
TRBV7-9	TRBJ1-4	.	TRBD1	TGTGCCAGCAGCGGCCGGGACAGGTTAGCAACTAATGAAAAACTGTTTTTT	CASSGRDRLATNEKLFF
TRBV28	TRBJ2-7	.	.	TGTGCCAGCACTTTAAGGGGTTACGAGCAGTACTTC	CASTLRGYEQYF
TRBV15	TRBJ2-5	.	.	TGTGCCACCTCGGGGGCGAGTCAAGAGACCCAGTACTTC	CATSGASQETQYF
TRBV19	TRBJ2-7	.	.	TGTGCCAGTAAGGTAGCGGTAAGCTCCTACGAGCAGTACTTC	CASKVAVSSYEQYF
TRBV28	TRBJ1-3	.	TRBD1	TGTGCCAGCAGTCCACAGGGGAAATTCGGAAACACCATATATTTT	CASSPQGKFGNTIYF
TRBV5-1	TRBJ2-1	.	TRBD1	TGCGCCAGCAACCCTACAGGGGCCTCCTACAATGAGCAGTTCTTC	CASNPTGASYNEQFF
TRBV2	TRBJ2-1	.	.	TGTGCCAGCAGTGATAAAGGGTCTGGTGAGCAGTTCTTC	CASSDKGSGEQFF
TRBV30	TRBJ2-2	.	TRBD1	TGTGCCTGGATGAGTGGGACAGGTTACACCGGGGAGCTGTTTTTT	CAWMSGTGYTGELFF
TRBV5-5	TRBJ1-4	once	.	TGTGCCAGCAGCTTGGTTGGAGGAACTAATGAAAAACTGTTTTTT	CASSLVGGTNEKLFF
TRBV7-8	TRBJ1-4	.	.	TGTGCCAGCAGCGCAATTGTTGAGGGTACTAATGAAAAACTGTTTTTT	CASSAIVEGTNEKLFF
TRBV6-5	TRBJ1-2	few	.	TGTGCCAGCAGCAACGGACGGCGGGGAGGCTATGGCTACACCTTC	CASSNGRRGGYGYTF
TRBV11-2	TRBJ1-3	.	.	TGTGCCAGCAGCATTCTAGGCTCTGGAAACACCATATATTTT	CASSILGSGNTIYF
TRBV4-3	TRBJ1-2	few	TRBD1	TGCGCCAGCAGCCAAGTTGGGACAGGCACACCGAACTATGGCTACACCTTC	CASSQVGTGTPNYGYTF